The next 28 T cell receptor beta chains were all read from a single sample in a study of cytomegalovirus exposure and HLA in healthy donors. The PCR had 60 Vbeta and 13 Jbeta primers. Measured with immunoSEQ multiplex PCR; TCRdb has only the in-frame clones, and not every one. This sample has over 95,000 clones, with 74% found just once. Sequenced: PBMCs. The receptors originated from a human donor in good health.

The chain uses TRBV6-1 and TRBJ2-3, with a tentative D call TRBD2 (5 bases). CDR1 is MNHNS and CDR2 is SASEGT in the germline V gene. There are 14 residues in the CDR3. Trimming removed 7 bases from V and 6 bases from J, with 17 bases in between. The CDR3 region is CASNLARMGDTQYF. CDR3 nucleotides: TGTGCCAGCAACTTAGCGCGAATGGGGGATACGCAGTATTTT.

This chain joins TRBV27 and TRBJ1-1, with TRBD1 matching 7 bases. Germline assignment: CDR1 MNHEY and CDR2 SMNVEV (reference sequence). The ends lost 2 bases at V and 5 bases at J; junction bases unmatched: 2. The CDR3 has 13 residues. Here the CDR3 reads CASSLQGGTEAFF. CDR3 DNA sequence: TGTGCCAGCAGTTTACAGGGGGGAACTGAAGCTTTCTTT.

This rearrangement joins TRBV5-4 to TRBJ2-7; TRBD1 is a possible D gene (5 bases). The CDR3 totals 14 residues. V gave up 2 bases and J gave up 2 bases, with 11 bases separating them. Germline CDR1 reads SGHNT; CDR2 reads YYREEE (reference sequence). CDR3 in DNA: TGTGCCAGCAGCTTATCAGGGTCCCCCTACGAGCAGTACTTC. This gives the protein CASSLSGSPYEQYF.

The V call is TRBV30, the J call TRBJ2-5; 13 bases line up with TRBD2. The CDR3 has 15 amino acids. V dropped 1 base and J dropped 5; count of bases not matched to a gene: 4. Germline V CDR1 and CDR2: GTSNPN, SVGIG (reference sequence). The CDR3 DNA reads TGTGCCTGGAGTGGTACTAGCGGGAGGGGGGAGACCCAGTACTTC. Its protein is CAWSGTSGRGETQYF.

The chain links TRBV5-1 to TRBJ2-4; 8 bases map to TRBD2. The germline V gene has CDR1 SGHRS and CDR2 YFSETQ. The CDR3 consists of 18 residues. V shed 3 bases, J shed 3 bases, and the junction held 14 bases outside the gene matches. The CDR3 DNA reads TGCGCCAGCAGCTGGGGATTGTTAGCGGGATTGGACAAAAACATTCAGTACTTC. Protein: CASSWGLLAGLDKNIQYF.

The CDR3 loop reads CASARGSGGYYGYTF. The CDR3 bases are TGTGCCAGCGCTAGAGGTTCAGGGGGCTACTATGGCTACACCTTC. The chain links TRBV2 to TRBJ1-2; 8 bases fit TRBD1. The germline CDR1 and CDR2 sequences are SNHLY and FYNNEI. CDR3 length: 15 residues. The V and J ends lost 8 bases and 3 bases, in that order; junction bases with no gene match: 11.

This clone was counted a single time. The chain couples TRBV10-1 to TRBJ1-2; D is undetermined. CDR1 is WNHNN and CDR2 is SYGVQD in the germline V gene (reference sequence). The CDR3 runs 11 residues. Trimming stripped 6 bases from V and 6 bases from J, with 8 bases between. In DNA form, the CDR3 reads TGCGCCAGCAGGGCCCTGGATGGCTACACCTTC. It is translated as CASRALDGYTF.

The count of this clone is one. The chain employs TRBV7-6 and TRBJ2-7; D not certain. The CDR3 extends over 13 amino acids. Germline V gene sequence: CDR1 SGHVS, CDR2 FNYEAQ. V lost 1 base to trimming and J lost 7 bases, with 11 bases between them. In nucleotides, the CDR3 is TGTGCCAGCAGCTTAGTTGTGGGCCGGGAGCAGTACTTC. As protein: CASSLVVGREQYF.

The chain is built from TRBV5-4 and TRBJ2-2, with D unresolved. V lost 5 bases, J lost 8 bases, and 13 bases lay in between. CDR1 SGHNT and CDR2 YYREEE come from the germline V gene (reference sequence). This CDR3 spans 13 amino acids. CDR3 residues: CASSNPAAGELFF. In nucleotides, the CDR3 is TGTGCCAGCAGTAACCCCGCAGCGGGGGAGCTGTTTTTT.

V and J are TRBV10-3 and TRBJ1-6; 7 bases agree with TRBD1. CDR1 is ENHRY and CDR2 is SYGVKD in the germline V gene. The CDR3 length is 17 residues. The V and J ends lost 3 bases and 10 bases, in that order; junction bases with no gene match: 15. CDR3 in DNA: TGTGCCATCAGTGACCTTCCAGGGGGGCGGGCCTCGTCACCCCTCCACTTT. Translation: CAISDLPGGRASSPLHF.

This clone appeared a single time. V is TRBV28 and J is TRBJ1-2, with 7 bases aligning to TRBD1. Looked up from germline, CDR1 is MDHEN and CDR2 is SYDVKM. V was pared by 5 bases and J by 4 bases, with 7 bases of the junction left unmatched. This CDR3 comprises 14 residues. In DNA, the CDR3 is TGTGCCAGCAGTACAGGACAGGTCATCTATGGCTACACCTTC. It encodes CASSTGQVIYGYTF.

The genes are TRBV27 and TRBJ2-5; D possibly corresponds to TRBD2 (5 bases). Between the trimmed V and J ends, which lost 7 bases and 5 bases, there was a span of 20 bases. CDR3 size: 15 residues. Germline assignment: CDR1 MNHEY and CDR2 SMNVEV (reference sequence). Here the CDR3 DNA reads TGTGCCAGCACCGAACGTAGGCCAGGAGGCGAGACCCAGTACTTC. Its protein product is CASTERRPGGETQYF.

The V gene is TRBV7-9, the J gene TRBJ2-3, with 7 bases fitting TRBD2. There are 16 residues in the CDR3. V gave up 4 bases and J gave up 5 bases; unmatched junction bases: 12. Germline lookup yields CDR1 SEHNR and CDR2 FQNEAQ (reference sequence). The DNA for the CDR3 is TGTGCCAGCAGCTCTACCCTGCGGGAGCCGCTAGATACGCAGTATTTT. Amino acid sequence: CASSSTLREPLDTQYF. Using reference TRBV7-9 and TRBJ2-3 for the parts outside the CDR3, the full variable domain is DTGVSQNPRHKITKRGQNVTFRCDPISEHNRLYWYRQTLGQGPEFLTYFQNEAQLEKSRLLSDRFSAERPKGSFSTLEIQRTEQGDSAMYLCASSSTLREPLDTQYFGPGTRLTVL.

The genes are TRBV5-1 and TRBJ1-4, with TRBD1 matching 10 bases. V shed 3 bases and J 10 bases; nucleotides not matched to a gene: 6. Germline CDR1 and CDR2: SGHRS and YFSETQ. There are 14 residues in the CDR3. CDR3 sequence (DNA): TGCGCCAGCAGCTCCCGGGACAGGGGTGGAAAACTGTTTTTT. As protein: CASSSRDRGGKLFF.

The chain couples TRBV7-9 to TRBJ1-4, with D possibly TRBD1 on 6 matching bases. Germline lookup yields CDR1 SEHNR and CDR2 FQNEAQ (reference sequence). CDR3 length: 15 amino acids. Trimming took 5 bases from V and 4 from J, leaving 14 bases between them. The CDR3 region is CASSLGGANNEKLFF. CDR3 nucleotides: TGTGCCAGCAGCCTCGGGGGGGCAAATAATGAAAAACTGTTTTTT.

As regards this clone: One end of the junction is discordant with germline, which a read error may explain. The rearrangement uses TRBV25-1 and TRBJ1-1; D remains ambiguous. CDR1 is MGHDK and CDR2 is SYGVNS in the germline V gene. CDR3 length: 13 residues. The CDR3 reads CASSWTGNTGAFF. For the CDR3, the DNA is TGTGCCAGCAGTTGGACGGGGAACACTGGAGCTTTCTTT.

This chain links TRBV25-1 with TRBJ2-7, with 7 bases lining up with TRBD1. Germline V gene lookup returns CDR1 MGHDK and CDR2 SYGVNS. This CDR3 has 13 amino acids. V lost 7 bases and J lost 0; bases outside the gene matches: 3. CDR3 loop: CASTRDSSYEQYF. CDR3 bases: TGTGCCAGCACTCGGGACAGCTCCTACGAGCAGTACTTC.

Here the CDR3 DNA reads TGTGCCACCAGCCCACTAGCTGGGTCCTACAATGAGCAGTTCTTC. As protein: CATSPLAGSYNEQFF. The chain uses TRBV15 and TRBJ2-1, with D tentatively TRBD2 (6 bases). The V gene lost 5 bases and the J gene lost 1 base, with 12 bases spanning the gap. The CDR3 runs 15 residues. Germline CDR1 is LNHNV and CDR2 is YYDKDF (reference sequence).

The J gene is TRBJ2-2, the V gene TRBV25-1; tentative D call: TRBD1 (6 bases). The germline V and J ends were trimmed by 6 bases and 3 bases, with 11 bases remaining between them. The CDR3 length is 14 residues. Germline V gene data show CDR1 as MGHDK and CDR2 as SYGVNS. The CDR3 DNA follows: TGTGCCAGCAGGGGACAAGGGGACACCGGGGAGCTGTTTTTT. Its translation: CASRGQGDTGELFF.

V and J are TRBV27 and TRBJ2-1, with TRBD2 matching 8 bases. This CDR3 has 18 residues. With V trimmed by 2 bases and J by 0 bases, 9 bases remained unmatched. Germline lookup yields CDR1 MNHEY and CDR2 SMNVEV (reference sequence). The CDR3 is CASSLQRGLLSSYNEQFF. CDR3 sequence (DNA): TGTGCCAGCAGTTTACAGCGGGGGTTGTTGAGCTCCTACAATGAGCAGTTCTTC.

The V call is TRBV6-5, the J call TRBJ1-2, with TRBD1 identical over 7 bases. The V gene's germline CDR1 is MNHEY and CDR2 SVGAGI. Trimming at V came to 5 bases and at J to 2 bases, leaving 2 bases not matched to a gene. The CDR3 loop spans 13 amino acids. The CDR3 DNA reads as TGTGCCAGCAGTCCACAGGGGAACTATGGCTACACCTTC. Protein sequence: CASSPQGNYGYTF.

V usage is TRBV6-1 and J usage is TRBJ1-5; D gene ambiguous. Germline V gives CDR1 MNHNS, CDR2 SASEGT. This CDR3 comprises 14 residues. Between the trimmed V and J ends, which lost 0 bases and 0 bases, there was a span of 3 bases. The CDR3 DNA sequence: TGTGCCAGCAGTGAAGCCAATAGCAATCAGCCCCAGCATTTT. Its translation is CASSEANSNQPQHF.

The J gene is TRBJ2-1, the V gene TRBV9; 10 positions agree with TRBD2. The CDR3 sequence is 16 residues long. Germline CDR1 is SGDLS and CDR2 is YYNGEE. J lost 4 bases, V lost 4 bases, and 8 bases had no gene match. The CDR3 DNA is TGTGCCAGCAGCTCACTCCGGACTAGCGGATACAATGAGCAGTTCTTC. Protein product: CASSSLRTSGYNEQFF.

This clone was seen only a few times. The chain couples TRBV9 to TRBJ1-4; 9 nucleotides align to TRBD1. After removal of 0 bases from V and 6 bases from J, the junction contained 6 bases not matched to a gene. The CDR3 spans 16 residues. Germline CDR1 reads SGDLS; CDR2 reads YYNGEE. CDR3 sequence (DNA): TGTGCCAGCAGCGTAGATTCAGGACAGGGGCATGAAAAACTGTTTTTT. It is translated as CASSVDSGQGHEKLFF. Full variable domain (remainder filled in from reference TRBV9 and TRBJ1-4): DSGVTQTPKHLITATGQRVTLRCSPRSGDLSVYWYQQSLDQGLQFLIQYYNGEERAKGNILERFSAQQFPDLHSELNLSSLELGDSALYFCASSVDSGQGHEKLFFGSGTQLSVL.

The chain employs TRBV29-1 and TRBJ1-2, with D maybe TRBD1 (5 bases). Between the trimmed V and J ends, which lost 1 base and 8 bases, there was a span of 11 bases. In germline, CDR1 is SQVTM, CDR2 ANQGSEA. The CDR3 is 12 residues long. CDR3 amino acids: CSVEGGGSGYTF. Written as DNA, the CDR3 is TGCAGCGTTGAAGGTGGGGGGTCCGGCTACACCTTC.

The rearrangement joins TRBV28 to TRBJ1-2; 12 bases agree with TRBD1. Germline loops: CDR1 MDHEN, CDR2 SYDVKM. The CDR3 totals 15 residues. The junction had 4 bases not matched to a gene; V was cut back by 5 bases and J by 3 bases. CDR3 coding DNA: TGTGCCAGCAGTCCCGGGACAGGGGGCCACTATGGCTACACCTTC. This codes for CASSPGTGGHYGYTF.

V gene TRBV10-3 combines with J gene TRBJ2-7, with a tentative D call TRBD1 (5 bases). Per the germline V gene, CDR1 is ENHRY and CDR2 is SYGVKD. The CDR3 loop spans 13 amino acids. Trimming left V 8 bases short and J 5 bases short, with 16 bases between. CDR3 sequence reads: CAIGPLGAHEQYF. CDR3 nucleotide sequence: TGTGCCATCGGGCCGTTAGGGGCGCACGAGCAGTACTTC.

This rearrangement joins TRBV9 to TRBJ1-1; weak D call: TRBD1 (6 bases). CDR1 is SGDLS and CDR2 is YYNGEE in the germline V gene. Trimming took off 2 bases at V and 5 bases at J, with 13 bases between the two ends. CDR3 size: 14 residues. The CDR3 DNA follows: TGTGCCAGCAGCGTCGAAGGACAGAGTACTGAAGCTTTCTTT. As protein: CASSVEGQSTEAFF.